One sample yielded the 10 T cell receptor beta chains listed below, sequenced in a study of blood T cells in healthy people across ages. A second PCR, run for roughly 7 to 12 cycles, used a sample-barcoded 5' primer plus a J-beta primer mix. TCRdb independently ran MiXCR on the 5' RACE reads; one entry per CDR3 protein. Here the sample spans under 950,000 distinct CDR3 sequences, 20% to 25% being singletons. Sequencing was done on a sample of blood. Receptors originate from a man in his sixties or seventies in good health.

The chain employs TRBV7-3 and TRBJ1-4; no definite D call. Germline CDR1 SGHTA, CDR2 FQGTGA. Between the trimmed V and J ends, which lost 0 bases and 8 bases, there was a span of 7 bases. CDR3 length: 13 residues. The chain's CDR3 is CASSLTIGEKLFF. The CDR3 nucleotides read TGTGCCAGCAGCTTAACGATCGGGGAAAAACTGTTTTTT. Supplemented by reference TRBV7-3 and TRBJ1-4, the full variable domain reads GAGVSQTPSNKVTEKGKYVELRCDPISGHTALYWYRQSLGQGPEFLIYFQGTGAADDSGLPNDRFFAVRPEGSVSTLKIQRTERGDSAVYLCASSLTIGEKLFFGSGTQLSVL.

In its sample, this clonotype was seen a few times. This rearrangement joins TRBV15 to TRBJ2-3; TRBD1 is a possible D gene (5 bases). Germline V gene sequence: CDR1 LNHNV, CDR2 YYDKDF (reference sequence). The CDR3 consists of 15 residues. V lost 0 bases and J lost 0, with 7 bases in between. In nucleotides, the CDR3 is TGTGCCACCAGCAGAGACAGGGCGAGCACAGATACGCAGTATTTT. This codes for CATSRDRASTDTQYF.

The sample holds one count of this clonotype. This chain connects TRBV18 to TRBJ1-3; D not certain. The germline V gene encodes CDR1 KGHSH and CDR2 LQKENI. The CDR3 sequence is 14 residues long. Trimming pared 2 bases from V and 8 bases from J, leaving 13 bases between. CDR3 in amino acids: CASSPGNLRDTIYF. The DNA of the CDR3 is TGTGCCAGCTCACCAGGGAACCTTCGGGACACCATATATTTT.

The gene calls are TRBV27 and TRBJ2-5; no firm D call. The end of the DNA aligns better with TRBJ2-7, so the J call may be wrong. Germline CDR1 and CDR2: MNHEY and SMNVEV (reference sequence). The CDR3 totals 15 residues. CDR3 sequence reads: CASSPPRPARYEQYV. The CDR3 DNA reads TGTGCCAGCAGTCCCCCCCGTCCTGCTCGCTACGAGCAGTACGTC.

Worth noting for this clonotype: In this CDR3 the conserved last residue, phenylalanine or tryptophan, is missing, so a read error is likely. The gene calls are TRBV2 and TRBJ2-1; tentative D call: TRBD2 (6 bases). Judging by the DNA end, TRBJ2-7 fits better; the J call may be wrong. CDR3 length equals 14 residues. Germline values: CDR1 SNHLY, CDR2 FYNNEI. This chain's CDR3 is CASSESFGSYEQYG. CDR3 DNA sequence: TGTGCCAGCAGTGAAAGTTTCGGGAGCTACGAGCAGTACGGC.

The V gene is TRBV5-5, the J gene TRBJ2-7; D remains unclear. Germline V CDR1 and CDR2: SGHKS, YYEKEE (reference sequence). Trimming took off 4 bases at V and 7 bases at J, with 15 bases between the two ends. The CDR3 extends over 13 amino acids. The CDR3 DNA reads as TGTGCCAGCAGCCCGACCTACACATGGGAGCAGTACTTC. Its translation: CASSPTYTWEQYF.

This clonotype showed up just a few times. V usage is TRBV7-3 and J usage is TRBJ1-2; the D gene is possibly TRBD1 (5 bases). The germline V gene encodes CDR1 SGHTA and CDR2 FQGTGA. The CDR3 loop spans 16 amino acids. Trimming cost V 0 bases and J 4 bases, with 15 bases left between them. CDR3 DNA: TGTGCCAGCAGCTTAACTGGGGGGAACAGCGGCTATGGCTACACCTTC. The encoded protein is CASSLTGGNSGYGYTF.

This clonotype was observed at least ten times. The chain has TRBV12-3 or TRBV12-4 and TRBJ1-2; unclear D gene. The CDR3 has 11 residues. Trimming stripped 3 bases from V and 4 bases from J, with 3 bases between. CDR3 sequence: CASSFSYGYTF. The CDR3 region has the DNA TGTGCCAGCAGTTTCTCCTATGGCTACACCTTC.

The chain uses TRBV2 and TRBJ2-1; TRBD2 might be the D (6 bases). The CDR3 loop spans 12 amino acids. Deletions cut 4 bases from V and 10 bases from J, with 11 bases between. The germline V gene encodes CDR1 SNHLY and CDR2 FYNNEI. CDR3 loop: CASSGTKYEQFF. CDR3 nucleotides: TGTGCCAGCAGTGGGACTAAATACGAGCAGTTCTTC.

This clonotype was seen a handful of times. The CDR3 coding sequence is TGTGCCAGCAGCCCCTTAGGAGGGACCAATCAGCCCCAGCATTTT. Amino acid sequence: CASSPLGGTNQPQHF. V gene TRBV7-9 combines with J gene TRBJ1-5; the D gene is possibly TRBD1 (5 bases). V was clipped by 5 bases and J by 3 bases, with 14 bases between them. The CDR3 length is 15 residues. The germline V gene has CDR1 SEHNR and CDR2 FQNEAQ (reference sequence).